This entry features one TCR beta chain sequence. Its binding antigen is unknown. Per-base quality was not reported, and no clone a single base away is much larger than it. The library was built by means of the immunoSEQ multiplex PCR assay. The authors' pipeline ran thus. A statistical classification framework was developed to diagnose cytomegalovirus status using the catalog of TCR beta chain sequences. In its TCRdb copy, this immuneACCESS table keeps in-frame sequences only and misses some clones. Where compared with another copy, unresolved V genes explain less than half of these, and the others have no known cause. Clone size and the V and J calls come from that table; the DNA yielded D and trimming. The sample table holds around 70,000 clones, of which 94% were seen once. The ten biggest clones cover roughly 2% of the sample. This entry is derived from a study of cytomegalovirus exposure and HLA in healthy donors (dated by TCRdb to about 2017). Context from the whole study: According to a later analysis, one platform produced both the 110 or so validation repertoires and the 666 repertoires of the first cohort. The study combined high-throughput TCR immunosequencing, statistical association of individual TCRs with disease status, and machine learning to predict cytomegalovirus infection status. The study aimed to test whether cataloging public T cell receptors could reveal signatures of past pathogen exposure. A separate validation cohort of 100 to 150 different subjects was used in addition to the 666-subject first cohort.

The germline V end is reduced by 2 bases and the J end by 6 bases; junction bases left unmatched: 10. The CDR3 starts with the cysteine, ends with the phenylalanine, and has 15 residues. The only DNA kept is the CDR3, 45 bases in frame from the first base. The CDR1 and CDR2 encoded by the germline V gene are SGHRS and YFSETQ. The donors were included in the validation cohort of roughly 130 subjects, a group kept apart from the 666-subject first cohort. Here is what the overall study found, with its caveats: Subsequent analysis determined that TCRs grouped into clusters in the first cohort also showed a tendency toward co-occurrence across the 120 or so validation repertoires, and roughly 94% of cluster scores exceeded 0. All 120 or so repertoires were used to score co-occurrence in the validation cohort in a later analysis, because that analysis had no HLA typing for the cohort. Cytomegalovirus status was reported to be diagnosed by the classifier with high specificity and sensitivity in both the original and validation cohorts. Most TCR sequences were observed very rarely across donors, whereas some public TCRs were present in many individuals. A few of the identified cytomegalovirus-associated TCR beta chains were confirmed in vitro to be specific for cytomegalovirus antigens. The study listed 164 TCR beta chains as associated with cytomegalovirus. The authors suggested that the approach could potentially be generalized to other disease states and immunological phenotypes.

Recombination connected TRBV5-1 to TRBJ1-1; TRBD1 matches 7 bases in the middle. The sample consisted of PBMCs. The clonotype comes from a woman younger than 30 in good health and CMV-seropositive. The DNA sequence reads TGCGCCAGCAGCTTACAACAGGGGTTAGACGCTGAAGCTTTCTTT. Its translation reads: CASSLQQGLDAEAFF.